The T cell receptor beta chain described here comes from a study of Graves' ophthalmopathy and Graves' hyperthyroidism. Amplifying from RNA transcripts, the study obtained TCR beta CDR3 regions. Amplification began with first-round RT-PCR using HTBI primers, then second-round multiplex PCR was performed. A single record per CDR3 protein comes from TCRdb applying MiXCR to the multiplex PCR reads. The sample comprises hundreds of thousands of distinct CDR3 sequences, about a fifth of which are singletons, and more than 5.5% rests with the top ten. The CDR3 covers 16 residues. The germline CDR1 and CDR2 sequences are MNHEY and SMNVEV (reference sequence). The V and J ends lost 6 bases and 4 bases respectively, with 18 bases between them.

Sequenced material: peripheral blood. This chain joins TRBV27 and TRBJ2-2, with D possibly matching TRBD1 (6 bases). The sequence was collected from a young woman with stable Graves' hyperthyroidism. Some clones in this sample may be carry-over from other donors' samples. The CDR3 nucleotides are TGTGCCAGCAGCACAAAGAACAGGGTGGGCACCGGGGAGCTGTTTTTT. Translation gives CASSTKNRVGTGELFF.